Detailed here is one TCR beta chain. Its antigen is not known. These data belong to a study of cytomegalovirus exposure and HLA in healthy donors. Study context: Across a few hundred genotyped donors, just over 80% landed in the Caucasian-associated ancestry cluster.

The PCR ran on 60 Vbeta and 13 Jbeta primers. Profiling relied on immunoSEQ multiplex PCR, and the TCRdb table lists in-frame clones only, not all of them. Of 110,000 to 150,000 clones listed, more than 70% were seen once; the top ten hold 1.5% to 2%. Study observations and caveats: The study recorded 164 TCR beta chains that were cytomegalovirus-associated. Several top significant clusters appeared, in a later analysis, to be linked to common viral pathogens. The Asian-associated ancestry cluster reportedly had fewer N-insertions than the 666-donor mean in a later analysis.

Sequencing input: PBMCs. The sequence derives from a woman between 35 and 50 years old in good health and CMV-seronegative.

The CDR3 protein is CASSHLQGTGPNTEAFF. CDR3 DNA sequence: TGTGCCAGCAGCCATTTACAGGGAACTGGGCCGAACACTGAAGCTTTCTTT. The rearrangement uses TRBV14 and TRBJ1-1, with a weak D call TRBD1 (6 bases). This CDR3 spans 17 amino acids. Per the germline V gene, CDR1 is SGHDN and CDR2 is FVKESK. V was cut by 3 bases and J by 1 base, with 18 bases left in between. The entire variable domain, with the rest obtained from reference TRBV14 and TRBJ1-1, is as follows: EAGVTQFPSHSVIEKGQTVTLRCDPISGHDNLYWYRRVMGKEIKFLLHFVKESKQDESGMPNNRFLAERTGGTYSTLKVQPAELEDSGVYFCASSHLQGTGPNTEAFFGQGTRLTVV.